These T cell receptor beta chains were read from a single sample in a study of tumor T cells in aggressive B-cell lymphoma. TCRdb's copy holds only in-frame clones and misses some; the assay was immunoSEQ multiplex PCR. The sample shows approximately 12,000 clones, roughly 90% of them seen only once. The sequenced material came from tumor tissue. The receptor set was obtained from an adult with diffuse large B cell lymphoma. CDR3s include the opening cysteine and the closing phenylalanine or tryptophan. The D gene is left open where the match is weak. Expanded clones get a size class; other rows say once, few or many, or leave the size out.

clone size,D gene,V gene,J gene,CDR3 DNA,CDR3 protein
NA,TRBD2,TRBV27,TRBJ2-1,TGTGCCAGCAGCAGAAGACTAGCGGGGAGCTCCTACAATGAGCAGTTCTTC,CASSRRLAGSSYNEQFF
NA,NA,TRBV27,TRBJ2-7,TGTGCCAGCAGCAAAAGCTATTTGAGCTCCTACGAGCAGTACTTC,CASSKSYLSSYEQYF
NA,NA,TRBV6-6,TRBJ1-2,TGTGCCAGCAAACCGGTGCTTAACTATGGCTACACCTTC,CASKPVLNYGYTF
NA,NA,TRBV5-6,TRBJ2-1,TGTGCCAGCAGCTCGGGTCCGGGCAATGAGCAGTTCTTC,CASSSGPGNEQFF
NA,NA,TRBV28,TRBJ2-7,TGTGCCAGCAGACTAGAGGGCTACGAGCAGTACTTC,CASRLEGYEQYF
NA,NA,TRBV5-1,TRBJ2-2,TGCGCCAGCAGAGACGTCGGGAGTCGAAACACCGGGGAGCTGTTTTTT,CASRDVGSRNTGELFF
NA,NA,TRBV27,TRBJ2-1,TGTGCCAGCAGTTTAGCCTGGGGGCGGGCCGACAATGAGCAGTTCTTC,CASSLAWGRADNEQFF
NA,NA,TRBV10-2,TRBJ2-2,TGCGCCAGCGCGGGAACCGGTACAGCCGGGGAGCTGTTTTTT,CASAGTGTAGELFF
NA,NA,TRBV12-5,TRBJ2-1,TGTGCTAGTGGTTTGGGGACACACAATGAGCAGTTCTTC,CASGLGTHNEQFF
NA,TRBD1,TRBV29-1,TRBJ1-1,TGCAGCGTCGATCGGCAGGGGGCTACTGAAGCTTTCTTT,CSVDRQGATEAFF
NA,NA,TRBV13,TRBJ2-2,TGTGCCAGCAGCCTCGGGACTTCCTTCGGGGAGCTGTTTTTT,CASSLGTSFGELFF
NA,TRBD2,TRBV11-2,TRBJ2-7,TGTGCCAGCAGCTTAGACACTAGCGCCCTCTACGAGCAGTACTTC,CASSLDTSALYEQYF
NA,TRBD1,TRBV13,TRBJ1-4,TGTGCCAGCAGCGAACAGGGGGGCCAGGATGAAAAACTGTTTTTT,CASSEQGGQDEKLFF
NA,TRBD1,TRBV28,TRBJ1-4,TGTGTTACACAACAGGGGACTAATGAAAAACTGTTTTTT,CVTQQGTNEKLFF
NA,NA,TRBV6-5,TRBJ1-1,TGTGCCAGCAGTACCGGACTCCTGGGCGCTGAAGCTTTCTTT,CASSTGLLGAEAFF
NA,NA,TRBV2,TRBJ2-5,TGTGCCAGCCTACAGGGACATGTGGAGACCCAGTACTTC,CASLQGHVETQYF
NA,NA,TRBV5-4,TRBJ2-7,TGTGCCAGCAGCTGGGGGGTCGGGCAAAGCTCCTACGAGCAGTACTTC,CASSWGVGQSSYEQYF
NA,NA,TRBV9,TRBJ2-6,TGTGCCAGCAGTGGACAGCGAGCTGGGGCCAACGTCCTGACTTTC,CASSGQRAGANVLTF
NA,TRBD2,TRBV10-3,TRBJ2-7,TGTGCCATTGGGACTAGCGGGTACGAGCAGTACTTC,CAIGTSGYEQYF
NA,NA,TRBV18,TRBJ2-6,TGTGCCAGCTCACCACCGAGAGGAAGCTCTGGGGCCAACGTCCTGACTTTC,CASSPPRGSSGANVLTF
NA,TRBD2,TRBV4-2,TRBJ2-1,TGTGCCAGCAGCCAAGATCCTAGCGGGATCGGCAATGAGCAGTTCTTC,CASSQDPSGIGNEQFF
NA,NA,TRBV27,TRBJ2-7,TGTGCCAGCAGTTTATCCGACAGGCACTCCTACGAGCAGTACTTC,CASSLSDRHSYEQYF
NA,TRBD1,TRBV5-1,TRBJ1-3,TGCGCCAGCAGCGGGGGGACAGGACCATGGAACACCATATATTTT,CASSGGTGPWNTIYF
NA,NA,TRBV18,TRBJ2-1,TGTGCCAGCTCAAGGGGTCCATTTTACAATGAGCAGTTCTTC,CASSRGPFYNEQFF
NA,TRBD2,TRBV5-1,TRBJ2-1,TGCGCCAGCACCAATAGCGGGAGACTCTCCTACAATGAGCAGTTCTTC,CASTNSGRLSYNEQFF
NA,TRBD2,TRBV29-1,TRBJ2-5,TGCAGCGTCGGGGGACTAGCGGGAGGGAGGAGGGAGACCCAGTACTTC,CSVGGLAGGRRETQYF
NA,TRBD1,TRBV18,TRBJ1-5,TGTGCCAGCTCAAGAGGACAGGGCGACCAGCCCCAGCATTTT,CASSRGQGDQPQHF
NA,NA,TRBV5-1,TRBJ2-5,TGCGCCAGCAGCGCAGGGTCCGGGACCCAGTACTTC,CASSAGSGTQYF
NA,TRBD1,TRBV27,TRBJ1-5,TGTGCCAGCAGCGGGACAGAGCATCAGCCCCAGCATTTT,CASSGTEHQPQHF
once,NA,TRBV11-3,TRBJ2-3,TGTGCCAGCAGCTCTGGAAGCGCAGATACGCAGTATTTT,CASSSGSADTQYF
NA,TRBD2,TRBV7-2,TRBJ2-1,TGTGCCAGCAGCTTAGAAGTCACTAGCGGGTTCTACAATGAGCAGTTCTTC,CASSLEVTSGFYNEQFF
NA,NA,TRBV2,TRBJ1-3,TGTGCCAGCAGTGTTCCCGGCTCTGGAAACACCATATATTTT,CASSVPGSGNTIYF
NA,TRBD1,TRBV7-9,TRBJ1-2,TGTGCCAGCAGCTCCTACAGGGGGAGGGTGGATGGCTACACCTTC,CASSSYRGRVDGYTF
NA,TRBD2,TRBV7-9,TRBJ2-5,TGTGCCAGCAGCCCAGGCGGGGGAGAGACCCAGTACTTC,CASSPGGGETQYF
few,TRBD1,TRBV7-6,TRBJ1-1,TGTGCCAGCACATGGACAGGGTCGAACACTGAAGCTTTCTTT,CASTWTGSNTEAFF
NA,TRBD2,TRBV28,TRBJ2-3,TGTGCCAGCAGCCTGGGACTAGCGGCCACAGATACGCAGTATTTT,CASSLGLAATDTQYF
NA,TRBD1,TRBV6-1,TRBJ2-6,TGTGCCAGCAGTGAAAGGAGACAGGGATCCAACGTCCTGACTTTC,CASSERRQGSNVLTF
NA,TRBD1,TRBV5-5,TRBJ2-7,TGTGCCAGCAGCCGTTATAGGGACAGCGCCTACGAGCAGTACTTC,CASSRYRDSAYEQYF
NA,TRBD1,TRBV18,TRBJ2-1,TGTGCCAGCTCACCTCGGAACAGGGGCCTCTACAATGAGCAGTTCTTC,CASSPRNRGLYNEQFF
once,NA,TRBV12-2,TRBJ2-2,TGTGCAAGTCGCTTAGTAGAAGGATTGAGGGACAGGGGCACCGGGGAGCTGTTTTTT,CASRLVEGLRDRGTGELFF
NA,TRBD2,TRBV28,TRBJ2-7,TGTGCCAGCAGCTTCCCCGGGACTAATCGCGAGCAGTACTTC,CASSFPGTNREQYF
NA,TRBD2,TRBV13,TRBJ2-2,TGTGCCAGCAGCGAGAGACTAGCGGGAGCCACCGGGGAGCTGTTTTTT,CASSERLAGATGELFF
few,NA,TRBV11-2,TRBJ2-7,TGTGCCAGCAGCTACCAGGGCCTGACAGAGCAGTACTTC,CASSYQGLTEQYF
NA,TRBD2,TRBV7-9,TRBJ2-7,TGTGCCAGCAGACATGGGACTAGCGGGAGCTACGAGCAGTACTTC,CASRHGTSGSYEQYF
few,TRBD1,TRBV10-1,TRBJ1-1,TGCGCCAGCAGTTCGGGACAGTTGAACACTGAAGCTTTCTTT,CASSSGQLNTEAFF
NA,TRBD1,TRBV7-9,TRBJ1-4,TGTGCCAGCAGCCCGCCAGGGGGAGGTGAAAAACTGTTTTTT,CASSPPGGGEKLFF
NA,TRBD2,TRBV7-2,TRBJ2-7,TGTGCCAGCAGCCCCGGGACTACCTCCTACGAGCAGTACTTC,CASSPGTTSYEQYF
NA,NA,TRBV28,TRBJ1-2,TGTGCCAGCAGCTCCTCCCTCGGGACTCTTGGTTATGGCTACACCTTC,CASSSSLGTLGYGYTF